These T cell receptor beta chains were read from a single sample in a study of shared clonotypes between healthy human individuals. Using immunoSEQ multiplex PCR, the repertoire was profiled, and TCRdb retains in-frame clones only, with some absent. The sample has over 850,000 clones; roughly 74% are singletons. The sample consisted of memory CD4+ T cells from PBMCs. Receptors originate from a man younger than 35 in good health. Some clones in this sample may be carry-over from other donors' samples. CDR3s include the opening cysteine and the closing phenylalanine or tryptophan. The D gene is left open where the match is weak.

J	D	V	CDR3
TRBJ1-5	TRBD1	TRBV27	CASSPGRQGARNQPQHF
TRBJ2-1	-	TRBV30	CAWGPDPGEQFF
TRBJ2-7	TRBD1	TRBV19	CASSLRIPGQGLSYEQYF
TRBJ2-1	TRBD2	TRBV30	CAWSRGTSLYNEQFF
TRBJ2-2	-	TRBV6-1	CASSEFRGTGELFF
TRBJ2-3	-	TRBV15	CATSRRSDTQYF
TRBJ1-1	-	TRBV14	CASSQGLQTEAFF
TRBJ1-1	-	TRBV27	CASRPFRANTEAFF
TRBJ1-5	-	TRBV28	CASSLEGKPQHF
TRBJ1-3	-	TRBV6-5	CASRGFGNTIYF
TRBJ2-1	TRBD1	TRBV5-8	CASSVTGQGREQFF
TRBJ2-1	-	TRBV30	CAQTTISYNEQFF
TRBJ2-1	TRBD2	TRBV10-3	CAIREREGSYNEQFF
TRBJ1-4	TRBD1	TRBV27	CASSPLTGGSEKLFF
TRBJ2-7	TRBD2	TRBV19	CASKRAGTYEQYF
TRBJ2-6	-	TRBV6-1	CASTVRLAGANVLTF
TRBJ2-7	TRBD1	TRBV7-2	CASSLEGQGKQYF
TRBJ1-5	-	TRBV10-2	CASSQGNRQPQHF
TRBJ1-1	TRBD1	TRBV10-3	CAISDGRGATEAFF
TRBJ1-2	-	TRBV5-1	CASSLGTPNYGYTF
TRBJ2-3	TRBD2	TRBV2	CASRKRAGPDTDTQYF
TRBJ1-2	-	TRBV5-1	CASSVTNSDYGYTF
TRBJ1-1	-	TRBV29-1	CSVEDLIRNTEAFF
TRBJ2-2	TRBD2	TRBV4-2	CASSRRLAGGAGELFF
TRBJ1-3	-	TRBV28	CASNSPNEHTIYF
TRBJ1-2	TRBD1	TRBV7-9	CASSLVGPGQGSRRGGYTF
TRBJ2-5	TRBD2	TRBV11-2	CASSLGGTSGRWETQYF
TRBJ2-2	TRBD2	TRBV27	CASRWGTSSGELFF
TRBJ2-7	TRBD2	TRBV6-5	CASRTGLAGPYEQYF
TRBJ2-3	-	TRBV13	CASSLGYSTDTQYF
TRBJ2-5	TRBD1	TRBV11-2	CASSLRQGDPWRETQYF
TRBJ2-1	-	TRBV5-4	CASSLGRQGGDEQFF
TRBJ2-1	TRBD2	TRBV4-2	CASSQDLLAGSYNEQFF
TRBJ2-1	-	TRBV18	CASSPSPTTNEQFF
TRBJ2-4	-	TRBV27	CASSLSGSKNIQYF
TRBJ2-1	TRBD1	TRBV10-3	CAISPDRGTYNEQFF
TRBJ1-2	TRBD1	TRBV6-1	CASRDRTYYGYTF
TRBJ2-7	-	TRBV19	CATKEAPTVYEQYF
TRBJ2-3	-	TRBV9	CASSVRVTDTQYF
TRBJ2-1	-	TRBV10-1	CASGEGGSKYNEQFF
TRBJ2-1	-	TRBV9	CASSQGITGEDEQFF
TRBJ2-5	TRBD2	TRBV9	CASSRTSGRETQYF
TRBJ2-6	-	TRBV15	CATSRQDSGANVLTF
TRBJ2-1	TRBD2	TRBV4-1	CASSQDSAGEGEQFF